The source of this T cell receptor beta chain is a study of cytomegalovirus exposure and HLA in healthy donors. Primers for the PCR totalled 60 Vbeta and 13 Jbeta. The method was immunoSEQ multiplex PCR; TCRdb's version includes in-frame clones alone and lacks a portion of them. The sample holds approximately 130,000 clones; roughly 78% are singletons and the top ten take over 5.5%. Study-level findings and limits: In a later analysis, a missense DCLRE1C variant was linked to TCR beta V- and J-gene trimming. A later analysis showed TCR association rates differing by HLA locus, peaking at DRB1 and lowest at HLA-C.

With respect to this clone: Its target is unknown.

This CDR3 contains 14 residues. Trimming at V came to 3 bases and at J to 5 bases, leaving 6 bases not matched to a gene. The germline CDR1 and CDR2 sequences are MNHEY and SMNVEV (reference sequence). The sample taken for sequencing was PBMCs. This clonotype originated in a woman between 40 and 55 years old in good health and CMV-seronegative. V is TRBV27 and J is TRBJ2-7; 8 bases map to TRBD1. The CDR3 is CASSFWQGAHEQYF. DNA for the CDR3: TGTGCCAGCAGTTTTTGGCAGGGGGCCCACGAGCAGTACTTC.